Shown below are 25 T cell receptor beta chains from a single sample sequenced in a study of T-cell memory formation after mild COVID-19 (dated by TCRdb to the early 2020s). The receptor library was made with 5' RACE. TCRdb names Illumina NovaSeq 6000 as the instrument used. TCRdb cleaned the public reads at Q25 with fastp, built clones with MiXCR and kept in-frame beta chains. Each CDR3 protein appears once, grouped with its most common genes and DNA. The sample table holds about 400,000 distinct CDR3 sequences, of which approximately 14% were seen once. About 22% of the sample belongs to the ten largest clones. The sequenced sample was PBMCs or a T cell subset sorted from them (not recorded which). The origin of the receptors is a man between 18 and 29 years old who had mild COVID-19 (a few samples of this study predate the infection). The sample titles of this study are shuffled in the database, so cell type and time point are left out; the donor was told from shared clones.

This rearrangement joins TRBV20-1 to TRBJ2-2; 8 positions agree with TRBD2. CDR1 and CDR2 (germline): DFQATT, SNEGSKA (reference sequence). J gave up 1 base and V 2 bases, and 0 bases lay outside the gene matches. CDR3 length equals 14 residues. CDR3 nucleotides: TGCAGTGCTAGACTAGCGGGGAACACCGGGGAGCTGTTTTTT. This translates into CSARLAGNTGELFF.

Many counts were recorded for this clonotype. The gene calls are TRBV15 and TRBJ2-6; D gene ambiguous. This CDR3 is built from 16 residues. V was pared by 3 bases and J by 0 bases, with 9 bases between. Germline V lookup: CDR1 LNHNV, CDR2 YYDKDF (reference sequence). Here the CDR3 reads CATSRGRYSGANVLTF. CDR3 DNA sequence: TGTGCCACCAGCAGGGGCAGATACTCTGGGGCCAACGTCCTGACTTTC.

The chain uses TRBV27 and TRBJ2-3, with TRBD2 as a possible D gene (5 bases). CDR3 length: 14 residues. Trimming removed 7 bases at V and 0 bases at J, with 11 bases between. Per the germline V gene, CDR1 is MNHEY and CDR2 is SMNVEV (reference sequence). CDR3 DNA sequence: TGTGCCAGCACAGGACTCCATAGCACAGATACGCAGTATTTT. Its translation: CASTGLHSTDTQYF.

Regarding this clonotype: Because the CDR3 is missing its conserved closing phenylalanine or tryptophan, this is likely a read error. V gene TRBV3-1 combines with J gene TRBJ1-5, with 7 bases lining up with TRBD1. The ends lost 1 base at V and 5 bases at J; junction bases unmatched: 5. The CDR3 spans 15 residues. Per the germline V gene, CDR1 is LGHDT and CDR2 is YNNKEL (reference sequence). This chain's CDR3 is CASSQGTGGHQPQHI. DNA of the CDR3: TGTGCCAGCAGCCAAGGGACAGGAGGTCATCAGCCCCAGCATATT.

This clonotype has more than one count but fewer than ten. V usage is TRBV9 and J usage is TRBJ1-5; D perhaps matches TRBD1 (5 bases). CDR3 length equals 15 residues. CDR1 is SGDLS, CDR2 YYNGEE, per germline. V shed 3 bases and J shed 3 bases, with 13 bases lying between them. CDR3: CASSATGAVNQPQHF. The CDR3 bases are TGTGCCAGCAGCGCTACCGGGGCGGTCAATCAGCCCCAGCATTTT.

The chain couples TRBV5-1 to TRBJ2-7; unclear D gene. Trimming stripped 0 bases from V and 0 bases from J, with 10 bases between. CDR3 size: 15 residues. The germline V gene has CDR1 SGHRS and CDR2 YFSETQ. CDR3 loop: CASSLGGPSSYEQYV. The CDR3 DNA follows: TGCGCCAGCAGCTTGGGCGGTCCTTCCTCCTACGAGCAGTACGTC.

This rearrangement joins TRBV15 to TRBJ2-1; 12 nucleotides line up with TRBD2. Unmatched junction bases numbered 6, after V lost 2 bases and J lost 7 bases. There are 16 residues in the CDR3. The V gene's germline CDR1 is LNHNV and CDR2 YYDKDF (reference sequence). This chain's CDR3 is CATSRKGLAGPNEQFF. The DNA for the CDR3 is TGTGCCACCAGCAGAAAAGGACTAGCGGGGCCTAATGAGCAGTTCTTC.

The sample holds a few counts of this clonotype. The genes are TRBV10-1 and TRBJ1-1; a possible D gene is TRBD1 (6 bases). V lost 5 bases and J lost 7, with 11 bases in between. CDR3 length equals 12 residues. Germline V gene data show CDR1 as WNHNN and CDR2 as SYGVQD (reference sequence). CDR3 sequence: CASSQGFGEAFF. The CDR3 coding sequence is TGCGCCAGCAGTCAGGGGTTCGGTGAAGCTTTCTTT.

This clonotype turned up a few times. The chain has TRBV5-1 and TRBJ2-7, with a possible D match to TRBD2 (6 bases). The V end lost 4 bases, the J end lost 2 bases, and 19 bases lay between the germline ends. Germline V gene sequence: CDR1 SGHRS, CDR2 YFSETQ. This CDR3 is 16 amino acids long. The CDR3 sequence is CASSPSRRGYPYEQYF. The CDR3 bases are TGCGCCAGCAGCCCCTCTAGGCGGGGTTACCCCTACGAGCAGTACTTC.

The rearrangement joins TRBV15 to TRBJ2-2; 7 nucleotides line up with TRBD1. V lost 5 bases and J lost 4; bases outside the gene matches: 7. Per germline, CDR1 LNHNV and CDR2 YYDKDF (reference sequence). The CDR3 runs to 15 residues. For the CDR3, the DNA is TGTGCCACCAGCGGAAAGGGGGCGACCACCGGGGAGCTGTTTTTT. This encodes CATSGKGATTGELFF. Complete variable domain (other parts from reference TRBV15 and TRBJ2-2): DAMVIQNPRYQVTQFGKPVTLSCSQTLNHNVMYWYQQKSSQAPKLLFHYYDKDFNNEADTPDNFQSRRPNTSFCFLDIRSPGLGDTAMYLCATSGKGATTGELFFGEGSRLTVL.

As DNA, the CDR3 is TGTGCCAGCAGATCCGCGCCGAACACTGAAGCTTTCTTT. Amino acids: CASRSAPNTEAFF. This chain uses TRBV6-5 with TRBJ1-1; D call uncertain. The germline V gene encodes CDR1 MNHEY and CDR2 SVGAGI. This CDR3 contains 13 residues. V dropped 6 bases and J dropped 1 base, with 9 bases sitting between them.

This clonotype turned up a few times. The chain is built from TRBV29-1 and TRBJ1-1; D unresolved. The V gene lost 4 bases and the J gene lost 0 bases, with 9 bases spanning the gap. The germline gives CDR1 SQVTM, CDR2 ANQGSEA. The CDR3 covers 13 residues. In DNA, the CDR3 is TGCAGCGTTGGAGGGAGACTGAACACTGAAGCTTTCTTT. It encodes CSVGGRLNTEAFF.

The rearrangement links TRBV7-2 to TRBJ2-5; a possible D gene is TRBD2 (6 bases). The V gene's germline CDR1 is SGHTA and CDR2 FQGNSA. V dropped 5 bases and J dropped 6 bases, with 10 bases sitting between them. The CDR3 contains 12 residues. The CDR3 loop reads CASSQGGKTQYF. The CDR3 DNA sequence: TGTGCCAGCAGCCAGGGCGGGAAGACCCAGTACTTC. The full variable domain, with the rest looked up from reference TRBV7-2 and TRBJ2-5, is GAGVSQSPSNKVTEKGKDVELRCDPISGHTALYWYRQSLGQGLEFLIYFQGNSAPDKSGLPSDRFSAERTGGSVSTLTIQRTQQEDSAVYLCASSQGGKTQYFGPGTRLLVL.

Comments on this clonotype: This could be a read error, since a much larger clone is one nucleotide away. The V and J genes are TRBV11-2 and TRBJ2-2; D is unresolved. Trimming stripped 1 base from V and 4 bases from J, with 1 base between. Germline-derived CDR1 and CDR2 are SGHAT and FQNNGV. This CDR3 contains 12 residues. As DNA, the CDR3 is TGTGCCAGCAGCTTAGCCACCGGGGAGCTGTTTTTT. Its translation: CASSLATGELFF.

The chain is built from TRBV18 and TRBJ1-2, with 9 nucleotides matching TRBD1. Germline CDR1 is KGHSH and CDR2 is LQKENI. V trimming: 4 bases; J trimming: 2 bases; junction bases outside the gene matches: 11. CDR3 size: 17 residues. The CDR3 DNA is TGTGCCAGCTCACGGAGACCGGGACAGGGACAAAACTATGGCTACACCTTC. Its translation is CASSRRPGQGQNYGYTF. Full variable domain (remainder filled in from reference TRBV18 and TRBJ1-2): NAGVMQNPRHLVRRRGQEARLRCSPMKGHSHVYWYRQLPEEGLKFMVYLQKENIIDESGMPKERFSAEFPKEGPSILRIQQVVRGDSAAYFCASSRRPGQGQNYGYTFGSGTRLTVV.

This clonotype has a handful of counts. The chain links TRBV7-2 to TRBJ1-1; D possibly corresponds to TRBD1 (5 bases). Germline lookup yields CDR1 SGHTA and CDR2 FQGNSA. CDR3 length equals 15 residues. The germline V and J ends were trimmed by 5 bases and 1 base, with 14 bases remaining between them. CDR3 in DNA: TGTGCCAGCAGCCCCCGGGGGGATGCGAACACTGAAGCTTTCTTT. Translating gives CASSPRGDANTEAFF.

The gene calls are TRBV5-4 and TRBJ1-2; D is unclear. The V gene lost 0 bases and the J gene lost 5 bases, with 11 bases spanning the gap. Germline V gives CDR1 SGHNT, CDR2 YYREEE (reference sequence). The CDR3 extends over 14 amino acids. The CDR3 loop is CASSLAEGRYGYTF. The CDR3 nucleotides read TGTGCCAGCAGCTTGGCAGAAGGTCGGTATGGCTACACCTTC.

In this sample, this clonotype turned up a few times. Here the CDR3 DNA reads TGTGCCACCGGACGGACACTGGAGACCCAGTACTTC. Amino acid sequence: CATGRTLETQYF. This chain uses TRBV6-2 or TRBV6-3 with TRBJ2-5; D may be TRBD1 (5 bases). Per the germline V gene, CDR1 is MNHEY and CDR2 is SVGEGT. Trimming stripped 10 bases from V and 5 bases from J, with 14 bases between. The CDR3 runs to 12 residues.

This clonotype was counted only a few times. CDR3 bases: TGTGCCAGCTCACCTACGGCTACAGGACAGGGATTAGGGGATGAGCAGTTCTTC. Its protein is CASSPTATGQGLGDEQFF. The chain carries TRBV18 and TRBJ2-1, with TRBD1 matching 8 bases. The junction had 18 bases not matched to a gene; V was cut back by 3 bases and J by 8 bases. The CDR3 has 18 amino acids. Germline V gives CDR1 KGHSH, CDR2 LQKENI.

V gene TRBV5-1 combines with J gene TRBJ2-2; the D is unclear. There are 16 residues in the CDR3. V lost 3 bases and J lost 0, with 12 bases in between. Germline V gene data show CDR1 as SGHRS and CDR2 as YFSETQ. This chain's CDR3 is CASSSWASANTGELFF. Here the CDR3 DNA reads TGCGCCAGCAGCTCATGGGCCTCTGCGAACACCGGGGAGCTGTTTTTT.

This chain uses TRBV6-5 with TRBJ1-5; D not certain. The germline V gene has CDR1 MNHEY and CDR2 SVGAGI. V lost 5 bases and J lost 10, with 12 bases in between. CDR3 length equals 12 residues. CDR3 DNA sequence: TGTGCCAGCAGTCCTCGCCCCGGACCCCAGCATTTT. This sequence encodes CASSPRPGPQHF.

For this clonotype: The junction shows a germline mismatch at one end, possibly a read error. The chain's CDR3 is CASTYQAAGTGELIF. CDR3 DNA sequence: TGTGCCAGCACCTACCAAGCGGCGGGTACCGGGGAGCTGATTTTT. The chain couples TRBV11-2 to TRBJ2-2; D may be TRBD2 (5 bases). The CDR3 length is 15 residues. Germline values: CDR1 SGHAT, CDR2 FQNNGV.

The sample holds a few counts of this clonotype. DNA of the CDR3: TGTGCCAGTAAGCGTTACCCGGGACCAGTCTACGAGCAGTACTTC. Protein: CASKRYPGPVYEQYF. The V gene is TRBV6-2 or TRBV6-3, the J gene TRBJ2-7; D tentatively reads TRBD1 or TRBD2 (5 bases each). The CDR3 has 15 amino acids. V was clipped by 9 bases and J by 3 bases, with 21 bases between them. Germline-derived CDR1 and CDR2 are MNHEY and SVGEGT.

This clonotype was counted only a few times. Here the CDR3 DNA reads TGTGCCAGCAGCGTAGCCCAGGCTACCACTGAAGCTTTCTTT. It specifies CASSVAQATTEAFF. The chain carries TRBV11-2 and TRBJ1-1; no firm D call. Trimming cost V 5 bases and J 4 bases, with 14 bases left between them. Germline CDR1 and CDR2: SGHAT and FQNNGV. The CDR3 covers 14 residues.

The sample holds many counts of this clonotype. The chain combines TRBV10-3 with TRBJ2-5; weak D call: TRBD2 (6 bases). The CDR3 is 16 residues long. The germline V gene encodes CDR1 ENHRY and CDR2 SYGVKD. With 0 bases removed from V and 2 bases from J, the gap between germline ends came to 13 bases. CDR3 coding DNA: TGTGCCATCAGTGAGTCGGCAGGGAGGCCTCAAGAGACCCAGTACTTC. This sequence encodes CAISESAGRPQETQYF.